The following is a T cell receptor (beta chain) sequence with its context. The data originate from a study of CD8 T cells in Susac syndrome. Random hexamers were used to reverse transcribe 0.5 to 1 ug of RNA. TCRdb passed the immunoSEQ multiplex PCR reads through MiXCR, listing each CDR3 protein once. Seen here are 200,000 or so distinct CDR3 sequences, 90% to 95% observed once, and the top ten hold about 0.087%. With 2 bases removed from V and 5 bases from J, the gap between germline ends came to 12 bases. Germline loops: CDR1 LGHDT, CDR2 YNNKEL (reference sequence). The CDR3 is 14 residues long. V usage is TRBV3-1 and J usage is TRBJ1-1; a possible D gene is TRBD1 (6 bases). The receptor comes from a human donor with multiple sclerosis. The specimen was CD4+ T cells from PBMCs. The CDR3, as DNA: TGTGCCAGCAGCCAATTTCAGGGGCCGACTGAAGCTTTCTTT. As protein: CASSQFQGPTEAFF.